The source of this T cell receptor beta chain is a study of response to subunit inactivated influenza vaccine listed by TCRdb under 2018. With regard to the full study: Deep quantitative profiling of the T cell receptor repertoire was used in the study to follow responses to a trivalent subunit inactivated influenza vaccine.

Results the study describes overall, beyond this receptor: It was suggested by the authors that each seasonal influenza vaccination may recruit only a limited number of new T cells.

The germline ends are 13 bases apart after V is trimmed by 5 bases and J by 3 bases. CDR1 and CDR2 were assigned from the germline V gene as SGHAT and FQNNGV. From the cysteine through the phenylalanine, the CDR3 covers 14 amino acids. Only the CDR3 portion is preserved as DNA: 42 bases, with reading frame beginning at the first base. Preparation of the library involved RT-PCR. The sequencer was an Illumina HiSeq 2500. TCRdb ran its own pipeline on the public reads, namely fastp trimming at Q25 and MiXCR clone calling, and kept in-frame beta chains. Merged by CDR3 protein, the rows form single entries marked with the most common genes and DNA. Counted in this sample were under 750,000 distinct CDR3 sequences; 12% of them appeared once. Of the sample, 10% falls within the top ten clones. In the case of this clonotype: It has no known antigen specificity. No much larger clone exists at a distance of one base, and base qualities are not known.

The chain is made from TRBV11-2 and TRBJ2-5; the D element could tentatively be TRBD1 or TRBD2, as 5 bases agree for each. The receptor was derived from a man aged 50-59 years who received an inactivated influenza vaccine. Donor details come from another sample of the same person, matched by shared clones. The source material was PBMCs from blood, sampled on the day of vaccination. The nucleotides read TGTGCCAGCAGCGTAGCGACAGTCAAAGAGACCCAGTACTTC. This yields the protein CASSVATVKETQYF.